The entry that follows covers one TCR beta chain sequence. The CDR3 totals 15 residues. CDR1 SGDLS and CDR2 YYNGEE come from the germline V gene. Deletions cut 0 bases from V and 4 bases from J, with 10 bases between. The sample is drawn from a study of blood T cell repertoires in COVID-19. Study-level background: COVID-19 samples, acute and convalescent, were from the United States, Italy and Spain.

Using immunoSEQ multiplex PCR, the repertoire was profiled, and TCRdb retains in-frame clones only, with some absent. Found here are some 330,000 clones, 92% of them singletons; the top ten hold less than 20%. The sequenced sample consisted of PBMCs or T cells enriched from blood (not recorded which). The chain joins TRBV9 to TRBJ1-4, with D possibly matching TRBD1 (5 bases). This clonotype was obtained from a woman under 40 who had recovered from COVID-19. This CDR3 reads CASSVGGRLNEKLFF. CDR3 coding DNA: TGTGCCAGCAGCGTAGGGGGCAGGCTTAATGAAAAACTGTTTTTT. Combining the CDR3 with reference TRBV9 and TRBJ1-4 gives the whole variable domain DSGVTQTPKHLITATGQRVTLRCSPRSGDLSVYWYQQSLDQGLQFLIQYYNGEERAKGNILERFSAQQFPDLHSELNLSSLELGDSALYFCASSVGGRLNEKLFFGSGTQLSVL.